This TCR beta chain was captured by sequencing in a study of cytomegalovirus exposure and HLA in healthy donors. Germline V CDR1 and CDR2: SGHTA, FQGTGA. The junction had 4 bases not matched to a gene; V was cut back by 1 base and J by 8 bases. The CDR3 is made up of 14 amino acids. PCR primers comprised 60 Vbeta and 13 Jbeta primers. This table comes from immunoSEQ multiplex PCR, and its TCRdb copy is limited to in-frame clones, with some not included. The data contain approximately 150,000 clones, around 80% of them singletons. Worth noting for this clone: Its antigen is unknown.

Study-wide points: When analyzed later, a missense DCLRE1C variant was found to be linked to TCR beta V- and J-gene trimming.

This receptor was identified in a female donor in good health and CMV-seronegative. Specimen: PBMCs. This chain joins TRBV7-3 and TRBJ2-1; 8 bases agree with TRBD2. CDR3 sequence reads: CASSLIGGGYEQFF. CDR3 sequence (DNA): TGTGCCAGCAGCTTAATCGGGGGGGGCTATGAGCAGTTCTTC.